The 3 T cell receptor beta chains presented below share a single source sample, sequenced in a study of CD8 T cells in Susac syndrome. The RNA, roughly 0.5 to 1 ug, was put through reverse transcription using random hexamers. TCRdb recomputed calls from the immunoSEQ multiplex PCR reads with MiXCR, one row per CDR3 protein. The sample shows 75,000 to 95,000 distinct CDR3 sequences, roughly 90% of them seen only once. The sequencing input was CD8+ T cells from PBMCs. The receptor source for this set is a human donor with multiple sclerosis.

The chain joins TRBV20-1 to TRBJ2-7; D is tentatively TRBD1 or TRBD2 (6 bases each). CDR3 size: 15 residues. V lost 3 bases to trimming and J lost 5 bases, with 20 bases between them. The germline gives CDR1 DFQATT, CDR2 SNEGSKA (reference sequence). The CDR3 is CSARPDFGGWDEQYF. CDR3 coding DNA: TGCAGTGCTAGGCCCGACTTCGGGGGCTGGGACGAGCAGTACTTC.

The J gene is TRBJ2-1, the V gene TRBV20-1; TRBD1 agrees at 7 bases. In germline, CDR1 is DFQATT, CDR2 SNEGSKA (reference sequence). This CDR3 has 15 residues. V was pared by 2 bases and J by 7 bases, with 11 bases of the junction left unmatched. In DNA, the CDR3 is TGCAGTGCTAGACCCGACAGGGAGATGGTGAATGAGCAGTTCTTC. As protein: CSARPDREMVNEQFF.

In nucleotides, the CDR3 is TGTGCCAGCAGCAACGCTCCCTCCTACGAGCAGTACTTC. Amino acids: CASSNAPSYEQYF. The chain couples TRBV5-4 to TRBJ2-7; D remains unclear. V was cut by 4 bases and J by 0 bases, with 8 bases left in between. In germline, CDR1 is SGHNT, CDR2 YYREEE (reference sequence). The CDR3 has 13 residues.